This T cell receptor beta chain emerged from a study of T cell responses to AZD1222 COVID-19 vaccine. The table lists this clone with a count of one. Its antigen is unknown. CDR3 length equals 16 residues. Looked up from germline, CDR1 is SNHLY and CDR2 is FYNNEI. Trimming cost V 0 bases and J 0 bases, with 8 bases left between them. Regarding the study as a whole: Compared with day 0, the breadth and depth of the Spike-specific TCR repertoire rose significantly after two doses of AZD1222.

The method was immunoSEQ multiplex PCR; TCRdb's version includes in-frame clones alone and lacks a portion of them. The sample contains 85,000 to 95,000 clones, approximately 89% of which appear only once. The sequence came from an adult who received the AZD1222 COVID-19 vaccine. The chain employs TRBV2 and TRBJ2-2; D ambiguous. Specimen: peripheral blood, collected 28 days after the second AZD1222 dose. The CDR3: CASSEAGVTNTGELFF. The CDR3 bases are TGTGCCAGCAGTGAAGCGGGCGTAACGAACACCGGGGAGCTGTTTTTT.